The present entry profiles one T cell receptor beta chain with its context. Other DNA sequences of this sample code for an identical CDR3. Splitting of each subset's genomic DNA was done evenly across several immunoSEQ plates. The assay was immunoSEQ multiplex PCR, and TCRdb's table has in-frame clones only and misses some. The sample carries some 1 million clones, roughly 80% recorded once. The data belong to a study of shared clonotypes between healthy human individuals. Trimming shortened V by 2 bases and J by 8 bases, and 9 bases separated the two germline ends. Per germline, CDR1 MDHEN and CDR2 SYDVKM. The CDR3 has 12 amino acids.

The J gene is TRBJ1-2, the V gene TRBV28; D gene uncertain. The TCR sequence derives from a man aged 18 to 30 in good health. Sequenced material: memory CD4+ T cells sorted from blood. Documented subset: CD45RA-negative fraction. In DNA, the CDR3 is TGTGCCAGCAGTTTACCTGGTATAGGCTACACCTTC. This gives the protein CASSLPGIGYTF.